The 20 T cell receptor beta chains below all came from one sample that was sequenced in a study of Graves' ophthalmopathy and Graves' hyperthyroidism. Amplified material comprised TCR beta CDR3 regions derived from RNA transcripts. In the first round, RT-PCR was carried out with HTBI primers, and a multiplex PCR formed the second round. In TCRdb, the multiplex PCR reads were re-called with MiXCR into one record per CDR3 protein. The table has 1 million to 1.3 million distinct CDR3 sequences, around a third seen once; the top ten hold over 8.5%. Material: peripheral blood or thyroid tissue (not recorded which). All receptors come from an adult man with Graves' hyperthyroidism.

This clonotype was seen repeatedly, ten times or more. The chain uses TRBV5-1 and TRBJ1-2; D gene ambiguous. V lost 5 bases and J lost 3, with 11 bases in between. The germline CDR1 and CDR2 sequences are SGHRS and YFSETQ. This CDR3 is 13 amino acids long. In DNA, the CDR3 is TGCGCCAGCAGTCCCGACGGAGACTATGGCTACACCTTC. Protein sequence: CASSPDGDYGYTF.

The V and J genes are TRBV4-3 and TRBJ1-1, with D maybe TRBD1 (6 bases). V was clipped by 1 base and J by 2 bases, with 11 bases between them. Looked up from germline, CDR1 is LGHNA and CDR2 is YSLEER. This CDR3 is 15 amino acids long. CDR3 DNA: TGCGCCAGCAGCCAAGTGCGGGGGGGCAACACTGAAGCTTTCTTT. It encodes CASSQVRGGNTEAFF.

A few counts support this clonotype. The chain links TRBV9 to TRBJ2-7, with TRBD1 matching 9 bases. Germline V gene data show CDR1 as SGDLS and CDR2 as YYNGEE. The V segment lost 3 bases and the J segment 3 bases; nucleotides outside the gene matches: 10. There are 16 residues in the CDR3. Here the CDR3 reads CASSAQPGTGIYEQYF. CDR3 in DNA: TGTGCCAGCAGCGCGCAACCCGGGACAGGGATCTACGAGCAGTACTTC.

This clonotype was picked up a small number of times. This chain links TRBV20-1 with TRBJ2-5; tentative D call: TRBD1 (5 bases). V lost 0 bases and J 3 bases, leaving 11 bases between the germline ends. From germline, CDR1 is DFQATT and CDR2 SNEGSKA (reference sequence). The CDR3 is made up of 14 amino acids. CDR3 loop: CSARDEGVKETQYF. CDR3 coding DNA: TGCAGTGCTAGAGATGAAGGGGTAAAAGAGACCCAGTACTTC.

This clonotype was detected only a few times. The CDR3 bases are TGTGCCTGGAGGATTGGGGGTTACGATAATTCACCCCTCCACTTT. It encodes CAWRIGGYDNSPLHF. V is TRBV7-2 and J is TRBJ1-6; perhaps TRBD1 as D (5 bases). Germline CDR1 and CDR2: SGHTA and FQGNSA. The CDR3 is 15 amino acids. V dropped 11 bases and J dropped 5 bases, with 19 bases sitting between them.

The genes are TRBV12-3 or TRBV12-4 and TRBJ1-1; D ambiguous. V lost 2 bases to trimming and J lost 4 bases, with 8 bases between them. This CDR3 is built from 13 residues. The CDR3, as DNA: TGTGCCAGCAGTTTATGGGGAGCCACTGAAGCTTTCTTT. It translates to CASSLWGATEAFF.

In this sample, this clonotype turned up many times. The chain joins TRBV19 to TRBJ1-3; D not resolved. Trimming pared 9 bases from V and 8 bases from J, leaving 14 bases between. The CDR3 is made up of 12 amino acids. Germline assignment: CDR1 LNHDA and CDR2 SQIVND (reference sequence). The CDR3 DNA follows: TGTGCCAGCGCTGTACGAGGAGACACCATATATTTT. The encoded protein is CASAVRGDTIYF.

Many counts were recorded for this clonotype. The V call is TRBV5-5, the J call TRBJ1-1; D not resolved. With 0 bases removed from V and 3 bases from J, the gap between germline ends came to 9 bases. The germline gives CDR1 SGHKS, CDR2 YYEKEE (reference sequence). This CDR3 has 14 residues. CDR3 in amino acids: CASSLVEGDTEAFF. The CDR3 coding sequence is TGTGCCAGCAGCTTGGTGGAGGGCGACACTGAAGCTTTCTTT. The full variable domain, in which reference TRBV5-5 and TRBJ1-1 provide the parts outside the CDR3, is DAGVTQSPTHLIKTRGQQVTLRCSPISGHKSVSWYQQVLGQGPQFIFQYYEKEERGRGNFPDRFSARQFPNYSSELNVNALLLGDSALYLCASSLVEGDTEAFFGQGTRLTVV.

The CDR3 spells CASSLKGEYGYTF. The CDR3 DNA reads TGTGCCAGCAGTTTAAAGGGGGAATATGGCTACACCTTC. V and J are TRBV27 and TRBJ1-2, with D tentatively TRBD1 (6 bases). The CDR3 covers 13 residues. CDR1 and CDR2 from the germline V gene are MNHEY and SMNVEV (reference sequence). The V gene lost 2 bases and the J gene lost 5 bases, with 9 bases spanning the gap.

V and J are TRBV10-3 and TRBJ2-7; the match to TRBD1 covers 9 bases. Looked up from germline, CDR1 is ENHRY and CDR2 is SYGVKD. J lost 5 bases, V lost 0 bases, and 8 bases had no gene match. This CDR3 region has 16 residues. The CDR3 nucleotides read TGTGCCATCAGTGAGTCGCCAGACAGGGGGATCAACGAGCAGTACTTC. Its protein is CAISESPDRGINEQYF.

This clonotype was seen more than once but under ten times. The rearrangement links TRBV5-6 to TRBJ2-2; 14 bases line up with TRBD2. CDR3 length equals 17 residues. The V gene end was trimmed by 4 bases and the J gene end by 6 bases; junction bases not matched to a gene: 8. Germline V gene data show CDR1 as SGHDT and CDR2 as YYEEEE. CDR3 protein: CASSDRGGLAGAGELFF. The CDR3 DNA reads TGTGCCAGCAGCGACCGCGGGGGACTAGCGGGAGCCGGGGAGCTGTTTTTT.

The chain employs TRBV29-1 and TRBJ2-7, with D unresolved. CDR3 length: 9 amino acids. Trimming cost V 8 bases and J 7 bases, with 9 bases left between them. The germline CDR1 and CDR2 sequences are SQVTM and ANQGSEA. This CDR3 is CSFKEEQYF. The CDR3 DNA sequence: TGCAGCTTCAAGGAGGAGCAGTACTTC.

The chain is built from TRBV6-5 and TRBJ1-6; D ambiguous. Germline V gene sequence: CDR1 MNHEY, CDR2 SVGAGI. Trimming shortened V by 5 bases and J by 6 bases, and 14 bases separated the two germline ends. The CDR3 is 15 amino acids. In DNA form, the CDR3 reads TGTGCCAGCAGTACCAGTCAGGCGGGTAATTCACCCCTCCACTTT. Translated, it gives CASSTSQAGNSPLHF.

This clonotype was seen a few times. V and J are TRBV29-1 and TRBJ1-2; D is perhaps TRBD1 (5 bases). The CDR3 contains 14 residues. Germline V gene data show CDR1 as SQVTM and CDR2 as ANQGSEA. The V end lost 3 bases, the J end lost 5 bases, and 16 bases lay between the germline ends. CDR3 sequence (DNA): TGCAGCGTTGATGGGGGAAGCGTAGGGTATGGCTACACCTTC. Protein product: CSVDGGSVGYGYTF.

This chain joins TRBV2 and TRBJ1-1; TRBD1 agrees at 10 bases. The CDR3 is 16 residues long. Trimming took 0 bases from V and 3 from J; bases not matched to a gene: 4. CDR1 is SNHLY, CDR2 FYNNEI, per germline. The CDR3 protein is CASSEAGTGVYTEAFF. The DNA for the CDR3 is TGTGCCAGCAGTGAAGCTGGGACAGGGGTATACACTGAAGCTTTCTTT.

In this sample, this clonotype turned up many times. The J gene is TRBJ2-5, the V gene TRBV7-8; no clear D. Germline V gives CDR1 SGHVS, CDR2 FQNEAQ. This CDR3 region has 14 residues. V was pared by 0 bases and J by 3 bases, with 8 bases between. The CDR3 region is CASSLAYTEETQYF. Here the CDR3 DNA reads TGTGCCAGCAGCTTAGCGTATACGGAAGAGACCCAGTACTTC.

Remarks on this clonotype: This may stem from a read error, because a much larger clone lies one nucleotide away. The conserved phenylalanine or tryptophan is not found at the CDR3 terminus, so this likely reflects a read error. This rearrangement joins TRBV19 to TRBJ1-2, with D unresolved. CDR1 is LNHDA and CDR2 is SQIVND in the germline V gene (reference sequence). The CDR3 sequence is 12 residues long. The V end lost 7 bases, the J end lost 4 bases, and 10 bases lay between the germline ends. CDR3 in amino acids: CASTRQSYGYTL. The CDR3 DNA is TGTGCCAGTACCCGACAAAGCTATGGCTACACCCTC.

The chain has TRBV7-9 and TRBJ2-5; TRBD1 matches at 8 bases. J lost 3 bases, V lost 5 bases, and 20 bases had no gene match. CDR1 and CDR2 from the germline V gene are SEHNR and FQNEAQ (reference sequence). This CDR3 is 19 amino acids long. The DNA of the CDR3 is TGTGCCAGCAGCCCACAGTCGACAGGGGTGGACGCGCGGGAAGAGACCCAGTACTTC. Protein sequence: CASSPQSTGVDAREETQYF.

This chain links TRBV19 with TRBJ1-1; TRBD1 is a possible D gene (5 bases). The CDR3 runs to 15 residues. CDR1 LNHDA and CDR2 SQIVND come from the germline V gene (reference sequence). Trimming shortened V by 10 bases and J by 2 bases, and 20 bases separated the two germline ends. The CDR3 spells CATSDSGLSNTEAFF. The CDR3 DNA follows: TGTGCCACCAGTGATTCGGGGCTGAGTAACACTGAAGCTTTCTTT.

In this sample, this clonotype turned up many times. The rearrangement links TRBV6-2 or TRBV6-3 to TRBJ2-7; D is ambiguous. V was trimmed by 5 bases and J by 4 bases, leaving 9 bases between them. Germline lookup yields CDR1 MNHEY and CDR2 SVGEGT. The length of the CDR3 is 12 residues. This chain's CDR3 is CASSKPVYEQYF. CDR3 DNA sequence: TGTGCCAGCAGTAAACCAGTATACGAGCAGTACTTC.